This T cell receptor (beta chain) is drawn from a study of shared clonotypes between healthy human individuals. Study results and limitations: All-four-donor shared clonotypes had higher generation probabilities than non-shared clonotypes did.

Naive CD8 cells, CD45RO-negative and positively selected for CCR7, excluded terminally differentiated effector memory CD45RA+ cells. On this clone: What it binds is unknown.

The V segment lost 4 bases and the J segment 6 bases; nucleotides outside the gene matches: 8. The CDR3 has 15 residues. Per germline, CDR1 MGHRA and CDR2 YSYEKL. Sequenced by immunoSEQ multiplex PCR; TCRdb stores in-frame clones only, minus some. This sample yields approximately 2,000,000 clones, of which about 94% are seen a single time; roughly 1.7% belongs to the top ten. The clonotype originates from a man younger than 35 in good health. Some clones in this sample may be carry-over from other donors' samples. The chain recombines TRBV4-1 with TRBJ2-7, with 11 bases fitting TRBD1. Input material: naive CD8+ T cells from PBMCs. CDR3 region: CASSLGGQGALEQYF. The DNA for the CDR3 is TGCGCCAGCAGCCTGGGTGGACAGGGGGCCCTCGAGCAGTACTTC.